A selection of T cell receptor beta chains follows, all from one sample in a study of T cells in tumors after PD-1 blockade. The repertoire was sequenced with immunoSEQ multiplex PCR; TCRdb's copy has only in-frame clones and lacks some. In the table there are 7,900 or so clones, roughly 60% of which are singletons. Here the sequenced sample was tumor tissue, taken after anti-PD-1 treatment. These receptors all stem from a human donor with basal cell carcinoma. The CDR3 runs from the conserved cysteine through the conserved F or W. Each record gives: D gene, V gene, J gene, clone size, CDR3 DNA, CDR3 protein. D genes are given only for firm matches. The size field is filled for only some rows; it gives once, few, many or a size class.

>.|TRBV2|TRBJ2-4|.
TGTGCCAGCACCACAGGGACCTTAGCCAAAAACATTCAGTACTTC
CASTTGTLAKNIQYF
>.|TRBV7-9|TRBJ1-5|medium-sized
TGTGCCACGAGCGGGAGCAATCAGCCCCAGCATTTT
CATSGSNQPQHF
>TRBD2|TRBV14|TRBJ2-5|.
TGTGCCAGCAGCCTCTTGCCGGCGTTAAGCGGGGGTATGCAGACCCAGTACTTC
CASSLLPALSGGMQTQYF
>.|TRBV12-3/TRBV12-4|TRBJ2-5|.
TGTGCCAGCAGTTACGCTGGGGGTCCCACCTACTTC
CASSYAGGPTYF
>.|TRBV5-6|TRBJ1-2|.
TGTGCCAGCAGCTTTGGCCATCAGGGCAACTATGGCTACACCTTC
CASSFGHQGNYGYTF
>TRBD1|TRBV6-5|TRBJ2-3|.
TGTGCCAGCAGTTACACTGGACAGGGGCTGGAAGATACGCAGTATTTT
CASSYTGQGLEDTQYF
>.|TRBV2|TRBJ1-2|few
TGTGCCAGCGTCAGGGTGGAAGGTGGCTACACCTTC
CASVRVEGGYTF
>.|TRBV11-3|TRBJ1-2|.
TGTGCCAGCACCCTATCGGGGGAAGTAGGCTACACCTTC
CASTLSGEVGYTF
>TRBD1|TRBV18|TRBJ2-2|.
TGTGCCAGCTCACAGGAGACAGGGGGCTTGAACACCGGGGAGCTGTTTTTT
CASSQETGGLNTGELFF
>.|TRBV14|TRBJ2-6|.
TGTGCCAGCAGCCCGATCTCCTCTGGGGCCAACGTCCTGACTTTC
CASSPISSGANVLTF
>.|TRBV19|TRBJ2-4|.
TGTGCCAGTAGTATAGACGGGGCGGAAGTTCAGTACTTC
CASSIDGAEVQYF
>.|TRBV29-1|TRBJ1-3|.
TGCAGCGTTGAAGGAGGGCGAAACACCATATATTTT
CSVEGGRNTIYF
>.|TRBV19|TRBJ2-7|.
TGTGCCAGTAGTAAAGCTCATGGGCCCTTCTACGAGCAGTACTTC
CASSKAHGPFYEQYF
>.|TRBV12-2|TRBJ2-3|.
TGTGCAAGTCGCTCTGGATGGACTAGCTTAACAGATACGCAGTATTTT
CASRSGWTSLTDTQYF
>.|TRBV21-1|TRBJ1-1|.
TGTGCCAGCAGCCAGAGGCGGGGGCTCCGCCTCACTGAAGCTTTCTTT
CASSQRRGLRLTEAFF
>.|TRBV5-8|TRBJ2-4|.
TGTGCCAGCAGCTTGTCGGGGTTTTTGGCCAAAAACATTCAGTACTTC
CASSLSGFLAKNIQYF
>.|TRBV6-5|TRBJ2-2|few
TGTGCCAGCGAAAGGGAGGACACCTTATCTGGGGAGCTGTTTTTT
CASEREDTLSGELFF
>.|TRBV7-9|TRBJ2-1|.
TGTGCCAGCAGCACCGACAGCAATGAGCAGTTCTTC
CASSTDSNEQFF
>.|TRBV7-9|TRBJ1-3|medium-sized
TGTGCCAGCAGCGATCAGAACCCCAGGACAGTTTCTGGAAACACCATATATTTT
CASSDQNPRTVSGNTIYF
>.|TRBV7-6|TRBJ2-2|large
TGTGCCAGCAGCTCTGCGGGAAACACCGGGGAGCTGTTTTTT
CASSSAGNTGELFF
>.|TRBV6-5|TRBJ1-5|few
TGTGCCAGCAGTTACAAGGGGGGAGGCAATCAGCCCCAGCATTTT
CASSYKGGGNQPQHF
>TRBD1|TRBV6-5|TRBJ1-1|few
TGTGCCAGCAGTCCAGGGACAGGGGGCACTGAAGCTTTCTTT
CASSPGTGGTEAFF
>TRBD1|TRBV10-3|TRBJ1-6|.
TGTGCCATCAGTGAGAGAGGGGTGACAGGGCTCCAAAAGGATTCACCCCTCCACTTT
CAISERGVTGLQKDSPLHF
>TRBD1|TRBV5-6|TRBJ2-4|.
TGTGCCAGCAGACCCGGGACAGGGGACATTCAGTACTTC
CASRPGTGDIQYF
>.|TRBV7-9|TRBJ1-1|.
TGTGCCAGCAGCCCACGGGACCCCGCGAACACTGAAGCTTTCTTT
CASSPRDPANTEAFF
>TRBD1|TRBV27|TRBJ1-1|.
TGTGCCAGCAGCGGGGAGACAGGGAGAGCGAACACTGAAGCTTTCTTT
CASSGETGRANTEAFF
>.|TRBV15|TRBJ2-2|once
TGTGCCACCAGCAGATGGACGGCCTTCGAAGCCGGGGAGCTGTTTTTT
CATSRWTAFEAGELFF
>.|TRBV5-1|TRBJ2-5|.
TGCGCCAGCAGCTTGGCGAACCCGGACGCCGGAGAGACCCAGTACTTC
CASSLANPDAGETQYF
>.|TRBV6-4|TRBJ2-3|few
TGTGCCAGCAGTGATTTCGGCACAGATACGCAGTATTTT
CASSDFGTDTQYF
>TRBD2|TRBV7-2|TRBJ2-7|medium-sized
TGTGCCAGCAGCTTAGTTCATCAAGCGGGGGGCACCTACGAGCAGTACTTC
CASSLVHQAGGTYEQYF
>.|TRBV3-1/TRBV3-2|TRBJ1-3|few
TGTGCCAGCAGCCTAATGACCACAGGGCTCTCTGGAAACACCATATATTTT
CASSLMTTGLSGNTIYF
>.|TRBV24-1|TRBJ2-7|.
TGTGCCACCAGTGATGGCAGATCTTACGAGCAGTACTTC
CATSDGRSYEQYF
>.|TRBV14|TRBJ2-6|.
TGTGCCAGCAGCCCGATCCCCTCTGGGGCCAACGTCCTGACTTTC
CASSPIPSGANVLTF
>.|TRBV6-2/TRBV6-3|TRBJ1-2|.
TGTGCCAGCAGTTCGACAGGTCGTCATGGCTACACCTTC
CASSSTGRHGYTF
>.|TRBV6-1|TRBJ2-3|.
TGTGCCAGCAGTGATGTGGGCCCCACAGATACGCAGTATTTT
CASSDVGPTDTQYF
>TRBD2|TRBV6-5|TRBJ2-5|few
TGTGCCAGCAGGTCCGGGGGGATCGAGACCCAGTACTTC
CASRSGGIETQYF
>.|TRBV6-2/TRBV6-3|TRBJ2-5|medium-sized
TGTGCCAGCAGTCGAGAAGAGACCCAGTACTTC
CASSREETQYF
>TRBD2|TRBV4-1|TRBJ2-1|.
TGCGCCAGCAGCCAAGATAGGCTAGCGGGGGCCCTCTCCTACAATGAGCAGTTCTTC
CASSQDRLAGALSYNEQFF
>.|TRBV6-1|TRBJ1-5|once
TGTGCCAGCAGTGTCATTCAGGGCTACGGGAATCAGCCCCAGCATTTT
CASSVIQGYGNQPQHF
>.|TRBV18|TRBJ1-5|.
TGTGCCAGCTCACGCGGGACACAAAATAGCAATCAGCCCCAGCATTTT
CASSRGTQNSNQPQHF
>.|TRBV19|TRBJ1-1|few
TGTGCCAGTAGTCTCTACTTGAAACGCACTGGGCCTGAAGCTTTCTTT
CASSLYLKRTGPEAFF
>TRBD2|TRBV9|TRBJ2-2|medium-sized
TGTGCCAGCAGCCCTGATCCACTAGCGGTCGGGGAGCTGTTTTTT
CASSPDPLAVGELFF
>.|TRBV11-1|TRBJ1-1|.
TGTGCCAGCAGCCGAGGAACATTGAACACTGAAGCTTTCTTT
CASSRGTLNTEAFF
>.|TRBV3-1/TRBV3-2|TRBJ2-7|.
TGTGCCAGCAGCCAAGCGGGCAGCTACGAGCAGTACTTC
CASSQAGSYEQYF
>.|TRBV28|TRBJ1-3|few
TGTGCCAGCAGACTGAACCGGGATTCAGGAAACACCATATATTTT
CASRLNRDSGNTIYF
>TRBD2|TRBV28|TRBJ2-3|.
TGTGCCAGCAGCCCCGCAAGCGGGGGTCCAGATACGCAGTATTTT
CASSPASGGPDTQYF
>.|TRBV5-5|TRBJ2-3|.
TGTGCCAGCAGCCGCGACACAGATACGCAGTATTTT
CASSRDTDTQYF
>.|TRBV28|TRBJ2-2|few
TGTGCCAGCAGTCCAATGGACGGGACCGGGGAGCTGTTTTTT
CASSPMDGTGELFF
>.|TRBV3-1/TRBV3-2|TRBJ2-7|few
TGTGCCAGCAGCCAAGATTTAGACGAGCAGTACTTC
CASSQDLDEQYF
>TRBD2|TRBV29-1|TRBJ2-7|.
TGCAGCGTTGAAGATCTGGCTAGCGGTGAGCAGTACTTC
CSVEDLASGEQYF
>.|TRBV18|TRBJ2-1|few
TGTGCCAGCTCACCACCGGGAATATCCTACAATGAGCAGTTCTTC
CASSPPGISYNEQFF
>.|TRBV6-6|TRBJ2-1|.
TGTGCCGGCTCAATTAGCTCCTACAATGAGCAGTTCTTC
CAGSISSYNEQFF